This passage covers 28 T cell receptor beta chains from one sample sequenced in a study of beta chain features in type 1 diabetes. Every isolated RNA sample was fully reverse transcribed, so sequencing captured expressed TCRB transcripts. Using immunoSEQ multiplex PCR, the repertoire was profiled, and TCRdb retains in-frame clones only, with some absent. The profile shows under 950,000 clones, about a sixth of them singletons. Sequenced: naive CD4+ T cells from blood. The receptors derive from a woman in her late teens or twenties in good health.

This clone was counted between two and nine times. The chain recombines TRBV4-3 with TRBJ1-2; D gene unclear. This CDR3 contains 16 residues. Trimming took 3 bases from V and 3 from J, leaving 17 bases between them. Germline V gives CDR1 LGHNA, CDR2 YSLEER. CDR3 loop: CASSQYLGKQDYGYTF. The CDR3 DNA reads as TGCGCCAGCAGCCAGTATCTTGGGAAACAAGACTATGGCTACACCTTC.

This clone showed up just once. The CDR3 spells CASSGGLAVSTDTQYF. For the CDR3, the DNA is TGTGCCAGCAGCGGGGGACTAGCGGTAAGCACAGATACGCAGTATTTT. The chain couples TRBV9 to TRBJ2-3; TRBD2 matches at 11 bases. The CDR3 is made up of 16 amino acids. Trimming removed 3 bases from V and 0 bases from J; junction bases left unmatched: 3. Germline V gives CDR1 SGDLS, CDR2 YYNGEE.

The V gene is TRBV7-3, the J gene TRBJ1-1; D is possibly TRBD1 (5 bases). The germline V gene has CDR1 SGHTA and CDR2 FQGTGA. With 5 bases removed from V and 5 bases from J, the gap between germline ends came to 18 bases. The CDR3 is 15 amino acids. For the CDR3, the DNA is TGTGCCAGCAGCCAAACCGGTGGGGGACGGACTGAAGCTTTCTTT. Translation: CASSQTGGGRTEAFF.

This clone was seen a handful of times. The chain uses TRBV29-1 and TRBJ2-7; D unclear. This CDR3 comprises 12 residues. Trimming stripped 2 bases from V and 4 bases from J, with 9 bases between. The germline V gene encodes CDR1 SQVTM and CDR2 ANQGSEA. CDR3: CSVELLGYEQYF. CDR3 sequence (DNA): TGCAGCGTTGAATTGCTGGGGTACGAGCAGTACTTC.

This clone has a handful of counts. The V call is TRBV6-1, the J call TRBJ2-7, with TRBD2 identical over 9 bases. Germline V gives CDR1 MNHNS, CDR2 SASEGT. CDR3 length equals 16 residues. V shed 1 base and J 1 base; nucleotides not matched to a gene: 5. The CDR3 is CASSEVGLAGSYEQYF. CDR3 coding DNA: TGTGCCAGCAGTGAAGTGGGTCTAGCGGGGTCCTACGAGCAGTACTTC.

The rearrangement uses TRBV19 and TRBJ1-5; TRBD1 matches 8 bases. The CDR3 sequence is 15 residues long. The junction had 12 bases not matched to a gene; V was cut back by 8 bases and J by 6 bases. CDR1 is LNHDA and CDR2 is SQIVND in the germline V gene (reference sequence). Here the CDR3 reads CASSTGVNSGQPQHF. The CDR3 DNA is TGTGCCAGTTCGACAGGGGTCAATTCGGGTCAGCCCCAGCATTTT.

This clone was counted between two and nine times. J is TRBJ2-6 and V is TRBV27; unclear D gene. This CDR3 region has 12 residues. CDR1 and CDR2 (germline): MNHEY, SMNVEV (reference sequence). Trimming removed 6 bases at V and 0 bases at J, with 0 bases between. CDR3 sequence: CASSSGANVLTF. DNA for the CDR3: TGTGCCAGCAGCTCTGGGGCCAACGTCCTGACTTTC.

This clone was picked up a small number of times. The chain recombines TRBV7-8 with TRBJ2-1; D is ambiguous. V shed 2 bases and J shed 4 bases, with 6 bases lying between them. CDR3 size: 13 residues. The germline CDR1 and CDR2 sequences are SGHVS and FQNEAQ. Here the CDR3 DNA reads TGTGCCAGCAGCTTAAGGGTGTACAATGAGCAGTTCTTC. Its protein is CASSLRVYNEQFF.

In its sample, this clone was seen a few times. The V call is TRBV7-8, the J call TRBJ2-5; D may match TRBD1 or TRBD2 (5 bases each). V lost 3 bases, J lost 3 bases, and 11 bases lay in between. The germline V gene encodes CDR1 SGHVS and CDR2 FQNEAQ. This CDR3 is built from 14 residues. The CDR3 DNA reads as TGTGCCAGCAGCTTTAATTGGGGGAAAGAGACCCAGTACTTC. It encodes CASSFNWGKETQYF.

This sequence joins TRBV11-2 and TRBJ1-3; TRBD1 is a possible D gene (6 bases). The V end was cut by 6 bases, the J end by 0 bases, with 9 bases between. This CDR3 is 14 amino acids long. CDR1 and CDR2 from the germline V gene are SGHAT and FQNNGV. The CDR3, as DNA: TGTGCCAGCAGGGACAGTTCCTCTGGAAACACCATATATTTT. Translating it yields CASRDSSSGNTIYF.

This chain uses TRBV23-1 with TRBJ2-1; 10 bases map to TRBD2. TRBV23-1 is an ORF for which the function is uncertain. The CDR3 loop spans 17 amino acids. Trimming took 1 base from V and 4 from J; bases not matched to a gene: 7. The CDR3 sequence is CASSQFFRTSGYNEQFF. CDR3 in DNA: TGCGCCAGCAGTCAATTCTTTCGGACTAGCGGTTACAATGAGCAGTTCTTC.

In its sample, this clone was seen a few times. The chain joins TRBV7-2 to TRBJ2-7, with D possibly being TRBD2 (6 bases). V gave up 1 base and J gave up 0 bases, with 10 bases separating them. Germline assignment: CDR1 SGHTA and CDR2 FQGNSA. The CDR3 covers 15 residues. The CDR3 loop reads CASSLVAEGSYEQYF. In DNA form, the CDR3 reads TGTGCCAGCAGCTTAGTAGCGGAGGGCTCCTACGAGCAGTACTTC.

The table lists this clone with a few counts. This rearrangement joins TRBV9 to TRBJ2-1, with 13 bases matching TRBD2. Germline V gene data show CDR1 as SGDLS and CDR2 as YYNGEE. The CDR3 is 15 residues long. Unmatched junction bases numbered 5, after V lost 7 bases and J lost 4 bases. The CDR3 loop reads CASGSGLAGYNEQFF. The CDR3 region has the DNA TGTGCCAGCGGGTCGGGACTAGCGGGATACAATGAGCAGTTCTTC. Based on the CDR3 plus reference TRBV9 and TRBJ2-1, the full variable domain is DSGVTQTPKHLITATGQRVTLRCSPRSGDLSVYWYQQSLDQGLQFLIQYYNGEERAKGNILERFSAQQFPDLHSELNLSSLELGDSALYFCASGSGLAGYNEQFFGPGTRLTVL.

In this sample, this clone turned up a few times. The chain uses TRBV7-3 and TRBJ2-5, with TRBD1 identical over 7 bases. The CDR3 extends over 13 amino acids. With 5 bases clipped from V and 7 bases from J, the junction kept 7 bases outside the gene matches. CDR1 and CDR2 from the germline V gene are SGHTA and FQGTGA. CDR3 DNA sequence: TGTGCCAGCAGCCGAGGGGGCGTAGGGACCCAGTACTTC. It yields the protein CASSRGGVGTQYF.

There are a few counts of this clone. The chain couples TRBV11-2 to TRBJ2-7; the D gene is possibly TRBD2 (5 bases). V gave up 5 bases and J gave up 4 bases, with 24 bases separating them. The CDR3 is 17 residues long. CDR1 is SGHAT, CDR2 FQNNGV, per germline. This chain's CDR3 is CASSQGGGGGARYEQYF. CDR3 DNA sequence: TGTGCCAGCAGCCAAGGAGGAGGCGGAGGTGCTAGATACGAGCAGTACTTC.

This clone turned up a few times. The rearrangement uses TRBV21-1 and TRBJ2-1; the DNA was not compared with TRBD1, the D call given in the table. TRBV21-1 is deemed a pseudogene. This CDR3 comprises 15 residues. CDR3 bases: TGTGCCAGCAGCAAAGACGTGGGCAGGCTCAATGAGCAGTTCTTC. Amino acid sequence: CASSKDVGRLNEQFF.

The chain couples TRBV9 to TRBJ2-6; no firm D call. Germline lookup yields CDR1 SGDLS and CDR2 YYNGEE. CDR3 size: 17 residues. Trimming removed 0 bases at V and 0 bases at J, with 10 bases between. The CDR3 coding sequence is TGTGCCAGCAGCGTAGGTGCGGCCAACTCTGGGGCCAACGTCCTGACTTTC. Protein product: CASSVGAANSGANVLTF.

This sequence joins TRBV6-6 and TRBJ2-3, with D perhaps TRBD1 (5 bases). Trimming took 8 bases from V and 7 from J, leaving 13 bases between them. In germline, CDR1 is MNHNY, CDR2 SVGAGI (reference sequence). The CDR3 is 12 amino acids. CDR3 DNA sequence: TGTGCCAGCGGTGGGGCCGTAAATACGCAGTATTTT. Its protein product is CASGGAVNTQYF.

This clone appeared a few times. This sequence joins TRBV10-3 and TRBJ2-7, with TRBD2 identical over 14 bases. This CDR3 is 17 amino acids long. Germline assignment: CDR1 ENHRY and CDR2 SYGVKD. Germline trimming cut 8 bases from V and 2 bases from J; bases unmatched to any gene: 11. The CDR3 sequence: CAISPTSGRARAYEQYF. CDR3 coding DNA: TGTGCCATCTCGCCGACTAGCGGGAGGGCCAGGGCCTACGAGCAGTACTTC.

CDR3 sequence: CASSHRDSRTDTQYF. CDR3 DNA sequence: TGTGCCAGCAGCCACCGGGACAGCCGCACAGATACGCAGTATTTT. The chain combines TRBV21-1 with TRBJ2-3; the table's D call, TRBD1, has no DNA check behind it. TRBV21-1 is annotated as a pseudogene. The CDR3 is 15 amino acids.

The chain carries TRBV28 and TRBJ1-1; D is ambiguous. The CDR3 spans 11 residues. Germline lookup yields CDR1 MDHEN and CDR2 SYDVKM. This CDR3 reads CATHAGTEAFF. The DNA for the CDR3 is TGTGCTACGCACGCAGGTACTGAAGCTTTCTTT.

This clone was counted between two and nine times. This chain links TRBV10-3 with TRBJ2-6, with D perhaps matching TRBD1 or TRBD2 (7 bases each). Germline V CDR1 and CDR2: ENHRY, SYGVKD. The CDR3 totals 17 residues. V was trimmed by 2 bases and J by 4 bases, leaving 15 bases between them. The CDR3 DNA sequence: TGTGCCATCAGTGAGGCGGGGAGGGGGCACGGGGCCAACGTCCTGACTTTC. It codes for CAISEAGRGHGANVLTF.

This clone was seen only a few times. The chain links TRBV7-3 to TRBJ2-6; D remains ambiguous. CDR1 and CDR2 (germline): SGHTA, FQGTGA. Between the trimmed V and J ends, which lost 5 bases and 4 bases, there was a span of 6 bases. CDR3 length: 13 residues. The DNA for the CDR3 is TGTGCCAGCAGCCCCACCGGGGCCAACGTCCTGACTTTC. Amino acid sequence: CASSPTGANVLTF.

This clone was observed a few times. The chain links TRBV7-9 to TRBJ2-1; 14 nucleotides match TRBD2. Germline assignment: CDR1 SEHNR and CDR2 FQNEAQ (reference sequence). The ends lost 5 bases at V and 7 bases at J; junction bases unmatched: 7. This CDR3 spans 16 amino acids. CDR3 residues: CASSPLGLAGVNEQFF. The CDR3, as DNA: TGTGCCAGCAGCCCATTGGGACTAGCGGGAGTTAATGAGCAGTTCTTC.

This clone was seen a few times. The chain joins TRBV7-2 to TRBJ2-7; D is ambiguous. The CDR3 extends over 14 amino acids. V lost 1 base and J lost 2, with 9 bases in between. Germline loops: CDR1 SGHTA, CDR2 FQGNSA. The chain's CDR3 is CASSLVEQTYEQYF. CDR3 in DNA: TGTGCCAGCAGCTTAGTAGAACAGACCTACGAGCAGTACTTC.

The genes are TRBV11-2 and TRBJ2-7; D gene uncertain. Germline loops: CDR1 SGHAT, CDR2 FQNNGV. This CDR3 has 13 amino acids. V lost 0 bases, J lost 3 bases, and 6 bases lay in between. DNA of the CDR3: TGTGCCAGCAGCTTAGAAGCCAGCTACGAGCAGTACTTC. Translating it yields CASSLEASYEQYF.

The rearrangement links TRBV6-6 to TRBJ2-2, with 9 bases matching TRBD1. Unmatched junction bases numbered 6, after V lost 5 bases and J lost 5 bases. Per the germline V gene, CDR1 is MNHNY and CDR2 is SVGAGI (reference sequence). CDR3 length equals 15 residues. Written as DNA, the CDR3 is TGTGCCAGCAGTCCCGGGACAGGGATGACCGGGGAGCTGTTTTTT. Translation gives CASSPGTGMTGELFF.

The V call is TRBV27, the J call TRBJ2-1; D may be TRBD1 (5 bases). V lost 6 bases and J 4 bases, leaving 16 bases between the germline ends. Germline CDR1 MNHEY, CDR2 SMNVEV (reference sequence). There are 15 residues in the CDR3. In nucleotides, the CDR3 is TGTGCCAGCAGCTGGCAGGGTAGGGGATACAATGAGCAGTTCTTC. Its translation: CASSWQGRGYNEQFF.